This record covers a single T cell receptor beta chain. MiXCR, applied by TCRdb to the 5' RACE reads, yields one record per CDR3 protein. Among about 430,000 distinct CDR3 sequences listed, 24% were seen once. Per the germline V gene, CDR1 is LNHNV and CDR2 is YYDKDF (reference sequence). Between the trimmed V and J ends, which lost 0 bases and 2 bases, there was a span of 10 bases. CDR3 length: 15 amino acids. This specimen comes from a study of T-cell memory formation after mild COVID-19. The chain uses TRBV15 and TRBJ1-1; perhaps TRBD1 as D (5 bases). This TCR derives from an adult woman who had mild COVID-19 (a few samples of this study predate the infection). Cell type and time point are not known. Material for sequencing was PBMCs or a T cell subset sorted from them (not recorded which). The CDR3 nucleotides are TGTGCCACCAGCAGAGATTGGGGCGCCAACACTGAAGCTTTCTTT. Translated: CATSRDWGANTEAFF.